One sample yielded the 5 T cell receptor beta chains listed below, sequenced in a study of T cell clonotyping in hematopoietic cell transplantation. Method: immunoSEQ multiplex PCR; TCRdb's copy keeps in-frame clones and lacks some. The data show about 1,600 clones, approximately 81% seen once. The source was PBMCs, collected 30 days after allogeneic stem cell transplant. The receptors stem from a male patient aged 55 to 69 who had an allogeneic stem cell transplant, so the T cells may come from the graft donor. Some clones in this sample may be carry-over from other donors' samples.

The chain is built from TRBV27 and TRBJ2-7; 11 positions agree with TRBD1. This CDR3 contains 15 residues. The V and J ends lost 0 bases and 7 bases, in that order; junction bases with no gene match: 5. Germline V CDR1 and CDR2: MNHEY, SMNVEV (reference sequence). The CDR3 region is CASSLSRDRGSEQYF. In DNA, the CDR3 is TGTGCCAGCAGTTTATCGAGGGACAGGGGGTCTGAGCAGTACTTC.

This chain joins TRBV15 and TRBJ2-3; the match to TRBD2 covers 7 bases. Germline CDR1 and CDR2: LNHNV and YYDKDF (reference sequence). The CDR3 covers 15 residues. The trim removed 4 bases at V and 4 bases at J, leaving 8 bases unmatched. Here the CDR3 reads CATSKMTSKADTQYF. For the CDR3, the DNA is TGTGCCACCAGCAAGATGACTAGCAAAGCAGATACGCAGTATTTT.

This chain joins TRBV2 and TRBJ1-1; no clear D. Trimming left V 8 bases short and J 4 bases short, with 17 bases between. Germline V CDR1 and CDR2: SNHLY, FYNNEI. The CDR3 covers 14 residues. The CDR3 coding sequence is TGTGCCAGCCTGACGGCCTGGGAAGGCACTGAAGCTTTCTTT. Amino acid sequence: CASLTAWEGTEAFF.

The chain employs TRBV2 and TRBJ2-3; D is perhaps TRBD1 or TRBD2 (5 bases each). The ends were cut back, 6 bases at V and 0 bases at J, with 16 bases in the middle. Germline loops: CDR1 SNHLY, CDR2 FYNNEI. The CDR3 covers 16 residues. CDR3 DNA: TGTGCCAGCAGCCCCGGTCTGTGGGGGAGCACAGATACGCAGTATTTT. Translated, it gives CASSPGLWGSTDTQYF. Using reference TRBV2 and TRBJ2-3 for the parts outside the CDR3, the full variable domain is EPEVTQTPSHQVTQMGQEVILRCVPISNHLYFYWYRQILGQKVEFLVSFYNNEISEKSEIFDDQFSVERPDGSNFTLKIRSTKLEDSAMYFCASSPGLWGSTDTQYFGPGTRLTVL.

The chain is built from TRBV7-9 and TRBJ1-1; D ambiguous. V shed 1 base and J shed 0 bases, with 6 bases lying between them. CDR3 length: 14 residues. Germline assignment: CDR1 SEHNR and CDR2 FQNEAQ (reference sequence). The CDR3 region has the DNA TGTGCCAGCAGCTTAGGTATCGTGAACACTGAAGCTTTCTTT. It codes for CASSLGIVNTEAFF.